Listed below are T cell receptor beta chains from one sample, sequenced in a study of T-cell memory formation after mild COVID-19. TCRdb recomputed calls from the 5' RACE reads with MiXCR, one row per CDR3 protein. The data contain around 300,000 distinct CDR3 sequences, around 15% of them singletons. Source material: PBMCs or a T cell subset sorted from them (not recorded which). All receptors derive from a man between 18 and 29 years old who had mild COVID-19 (a few samples of this study predate the infection). Cell type and time point are not known. Each CDR3 is given with its conserved first and last residue. A D gene is named only where the DNA matches it firmly. The listing skips clone size in some rows; elsewhere it reads once, few, many or a size class.

abundance,j_gene,v_gene,d_gene,CDR3nt,CDR3aa
few,TRBJ2-3,TRBV5-5,NA,TGTGCCAGCATTCGGGGAGTCGCAGATACGCAGTATTTT,CASIRGVADTQYF
few,TRBJ1-1,TRBV5-1,NA,TGCGCCAGCAGCTTCCTAGACAGCGGTGAAGCTTTCTTT,CASSFLDSGEAFF
few,TRBJ2-3,TRBV7-2,NA,TGTGCCAGCAGCCCGGGCGGGGCAGCTAGCACAGATACGCAGTATTTT,CASSPGGAASTDTQYF
many,TRBJ2-2,TRBV4-1,NA,TGCGCCAGCAGCCAAGATCGGATGGGAAGGGCCGGGGAGCTGTTTTTT,CASSQDRMGRAGELFF
many,TRBJ2-3,TRBV5-1,NA,TGCGCCAGTTCTACGCAGGGTGCAGATACGCAGTATTTT,CASSTQGADTQYF
few,TRBJ1-1,TRBV7-2,NA,TGTGCCAGCAGCGCCGAACAGGTAGTGAACACTGAAGCTTTCTTT,CASSAEQVVNTEAFF
NA,TRBJ2-7,TRBV7-9,NA,TGTGCCAGCGGGCACCCCGCCGGCTACGAGCAGTACTTC,CASGHPAGYEQYF
few,TRBJ2-7,TRBV4-2,TRBD2,TGTGCCAGCAGCCAGTGGGGCGGGGGGCCCTACGAGCAGTACTTC,CASSQWGGGPYEQYF
few,TRBJ2-7,TRBV12-3/TRBV12-4,NA,TGTGCCAGCAGCCGACGTGAAGAGCAGTACTTC,CASSRREEQYF
NA,TRBJ1-2,TRBV5-4,NA,TGTGCCAGCAGCCCGTACGGTTCTCTCTATGGCTACACCTTC,CASSPYGSLYGYTF
NA,TRBJ1-2,TRBV12-3/TRBV12-4,TRBD1,TGTGCCAGCAGTCCCGGGACAGGGGCTGGCTACACCTTC,CASSPGTGAGYTF
few,TRBJ1-1,TRBV20-1,TRBD1,TGCAGTGCTAGAGAACAGGGGGCAATCTCAAACACTGAAGCTTTCTTT,CSAREQGAISNTEAFF
NA,TRBJ2-1,TRBV7-9,TRBD1,TGTGCCAGCAGCTTACCAGTAGGACAGGGGGGCCACAATGAGCAGTTCTTC,CASSLPVGQGGHNEQFF
few,TRBJ2-4,TRBV5-6,NA,TGTGCCAGCAGCTTGTTGAGGACATCGGAAAACATTCAGTACTTC,CASSLLRTSENIQYF
few,TRBJ2-2,TRBV6-5,NA,TGTGCCAGCAGATCTAACTACGACACCGGGGAGCTGTTTTTT,CASRSNYDTGELFF
NA,TRBJ2-2,TRBV7-9,NA,TGTGCCAGCAGCTTAGCAGGGTCGAACACCGGGGAGCTGTTTTTT,CASSLAGSNTGELFF
NA,TRBJ2-3,TRBV7-2,NA,TGTGCCAGCAGCGGGACTTTTGCTAGCACAGATACGCAGTATTTT,CASSGTFASTDTQYF
NA,TRBJ2-2,TRBV20-1,NA,TGCAGTGTTCCAGGGGTTTTCTCCGGGGAGCTGTTTTTT,CSVPGVFSGELFF
few,TRBJ2-2,TRBV12-3/TRBV12-4,NA,TGTGCCAGCAGTTCCCAATCGGCGGGGGCGTCTCTTGGCACCGGGGAGCTGTTTTTT,CASSSQSAGASLGTGELFF
few,TRBJ1-4,TRBV4-1,TRBD1,TGCGCCAGCAGCCCCCTCGCGGGACAGGGGCAAGAAAAACTGTTTTTT,CASSPLAGQGQEKLFF
many,TRBJ2-1,TRBV29-1,NA,TGCAGCGTTGAAAAAGGGACCAATGAGCAGTTCTTC,CSVEKGTNEQFF
NA,TRBJ2-5,TRBV24-1,NA,TGTGCCACCTCCGATCCGGGGAAAGAGACCCAGTACTTC,CATSDPGKETQYF
NA,TRBJ1-5,TRBV28,NA,TGTGCCAGCAGTTTATCTCCCTCCAGTCAGCCCCAGCATTTT,CASSLSPSSQPQHF
NA,TRBJ2-7,TRBV27,TRBD1,TGTGCCAGCAGTCCGGACAGGGGAAGGAACGAGCAGTACTTC,CASSPDRGRNEQYF
NA,TRBJ2-3,TRBV6-2/TRBV6-3,TRBD2,TGTGCCAGCAGTTACGCCCCGGCAGCGGGGGGTCATACGCAGTATTTT,CASSYAPAAGGHTQYF
few,TRBJ2-7,TRBV7-2,TRBD1,TGTGCCAGCAGCATACTAACAGGGGTTCCCTACGAGCAGTACTTC,CASSILTGVPYEQYF
NA,TRBJ2-7,TRBV3-1,TRBD2,TGTGCCAGCAGCCCAGCGGGGTCCGGCTATCGCGAGCAGTACTTC,CASSPAGSGYREQYF
many,TRBJ1-1,TRBV7-3,TRBD1,TGTGCCAGCAGCCGAGGGGGCCTTTTGAACACTGAAGCTTTCTTT,CASSRGGLLNTEAFF
many,TRBJ2-5,TRBV5-1,NA,TGCGCCAGCAGCTTGGGGTCGAACGGAAACCAAGAGACCCAGTACTTC,CASSLGSNGNQETQYF
NA,TRBJ1-6,TRBV4-3,NA,TGCGCCAGCAGCCAAGTGATGGGGGTTAATTCACCCCTCCACTTT,CASSQVMGVNSPLHF
few,TRBJ2-7,TRBV7-2,TRBD2,TGTGCCAGCAGCTCTCAGGTGGGAGGGTATGGGTACGAGCAGTACTTC,CASSSQVGGYGYEQYF
NA,TRBJ1-1,TRBV19,NA,TGTGCCAGTAGTATAGTCGGCTATCAAGCTTTCTTT,CASSIVGYQAFF
many,TRBJ2-7,TRBV4-2,TRBD2,TGTGCCAGCAGCCAGCCCAGCGGGAGTACAACCTACGAGCAGTACTTC,CASSQPSGSTTYEQYF
many,TRBJ2-3,TRBV6-2/TRBV6-3,NA,TGTGCCAGCAGTTACTCCAGGGCAGATACGCAGTATTTT,CASSYSRADTQYF
NA,TRBJ2-5,TRBV7-9,TRBD1,TGTGCCAGCAGCTCGGGACAGACCTTCCAAGAGACCCAGTACTTC,CASSSGQTFQETQYF
NA,TRBJ2-2,TRBV7-2,NA,TGTGCCGGGGGATCCACCGGGGAGCTGTTTTTT,CAGGSTGELFF
NA,TRBJ1-2,TRBV6-2/TRBV6-3,NA,TGTGCCAGCAGCGGATGGGGAATCTATGGCTACACCTTC,CASSGWGIYGYTF
few,TRBJ2-3,TRBV7-6,NA,TGTGCCAGCAGCAACCGGGACGACACTAGCACAGATACGCAGTATTTT,CASSNRDDTSTDTQYF
few,TRBJ2-3,TRBV6-6,NA,TGTGCCAGCATTCTGGGACCCGGAACCCTTCTAGATACGCAGTATTTT,CASILGPGTLLDTQYF
few,TRBJ2-5,TRBV7-9,NA,TGTGCCAGCGGGGGCCTCCAGGATCCGTTGGCCCAGTACTTC,CASGGLQDPLAQYF
NA,TRBJ2-1,TRBV11-2,NA,TGTGCCAGCAGCACGGAGGGGGGGCTGGTAAATGAGCAGTTCTTC,CASSTEGGLVNEQFF
few,TRBJ2-1,TRBV5-1,NA,TGCGCCAGCAGCTTGCAGGGGAGGCCGTTTGAGCAGTTCTTC,CASSLQGRPFEQFF
NA,TRBJ2-5,TRBV20-1,NA,TGCAGTGCTTGGGTTTGGGAGACCCAGTACTTC,CSAWVWETQYF
NA,TRBJ1-1,TRBV4-3,TRBD1,TGCGCCAGCAGCCACTTGACAGGGGAAGGGACTGAAGCTTTCTTT,CASSHLTGEGTEAFF